This entry describes one T cell receptor (beta chain). What it binds is unknown. The method was immunoSEQ multiplex PCR; TCRdb's version includes in-frame clones alone and lacks a portion of them. This sample has 150,000 to 200,000 clones, with around four fifths found just once. Germline V gene sequence: CDR1 SGHTA, CDR2 FQGTGA. Trimming shortened V by 5 bases and J by 6 bases, and 18 bases separated the two germline ends. The CDR3 spans 15 residues. The source of the sample is a study of cytomegalovirus exposure and HLA in healthy donors. Points from the study as a whole: In vitro assays verified that three CMV-associated chains recognized CMV antigens specifically. The TCR clusters that emerged in the first cohort tended, a later analysis found, to co-occur in the roughly 120 validation repertoires. Reports credit the classifier with highly specific, highly sensitive diagnosis of cytomegalovirus status.

The rearrangement links TRBV7-3 to TRBJ2-3; D may be TRBD2 (6 bases). Sample: PBMCs. The TCR was taken from a man aged 18 to 35 in good health and CMV-seropositive. The DNA for the CDR3 is TGTGCCAGCAGCCACGTCCCGGGACTCCCGGATACGCAGTATTTT. As protein: CASSHVPGLPDTQYF.